What follows are 28 T cell receptor beta chains derived from one specimen sequenced in a study of T-cell reconstitution after alpha-beta-depleted transplantation in children. Preparation of the TCRbeta library was carried out with unique molecular identifiers. TCRdb used MiXCR to reprocess the PCR reads, holding one entry per CDR3 protein. This table has 170,000 or so distinct CDR3 sequences, about 6.8% appearing once. This specimen consisted of PBMCs from the stem cell graft donor, obtained from the stem cell graft. Every receptor here comes from a human donor who donated a stem cell graft to a child with Wiskott-Aldrich syndrome.

Many counts were recorded for this clonotype. The chain is built from TRBV28 and TRBJ1-4; no clear D. Germline V CDR1 and CDR2: MDHEN, SYDVKM. The ends were cut back, 3 bases at V and 0 bases at J, with 11 bases in the middle. The CDR3 has 16 amino acids. The CDR3 reads CASSLLSSATNEKLFF. The CDR3 DNA sequence: TGTGCCAGCAGTTTGCTGTCTTCGGCAACTAATGAAAAACTGTTTTTT.

This clonotype has a count of ten or more. This sequence joins TRBV7-2 and TRBJ2-2; D is ambiguous. CDR3 length equals 14 residues. CDR1 is SGHTA, CDR2 FQGNSA, per germline. V lost 2 bases to trimming and J lost 1 base, with 5 bases between them. CDR3 in amino acids: CASSLTRNTGELFF. The DNA for the CDR3 is TGTGCCAGCAGCTTAACCCGGAACACCGGGGAGCTGTTTTTT. Looking up the rest from reference TRBV7-2 and TRBJ2-2 gives the full variable domain: GAGVSQSPSNKVTEKGKDVELRCDPISGHTALYWYRQSLGQGLEFLIYFQGNSAPDKSGLPSDRFSAERTGGSVSTLTIQRTQQEDSAVYLCASSLTRNTGELFFGEGSRLTVL.

The chain combines TRBV7-9 with TRBJ2-1; D is tentatively TRBD1 or TRBD2 (5 bases each). Trimming cost V 3 bases and J 4 bases, with 13 bases left between them. Germline loops: CDR1 SEHNR, CDR2 FQNEAQ (reference sequence). The CDR3 sequence is 15 residues long. DNA for the CDR3: TGTGCCAGCAGCTTTGGTGAGGGACCATACAATGAGCAGTTCTTC. It codes for CASSFGEGPYNEQFF.

At least ten counts were recorded for this clonotype. The rearrangement joins TRBV7-9 to TRBJ2-1; D not certain. Trimming took 3 bases from V and 0 from J, leaving 9 bases between them. Germline V gene sequence: CDR1 SEHNR, CDR2 FQNEAQ (reference sequence). The length of the CDR3 is 15 residues. The CDR3 region has the DNA TGTGCCAGCAGCTTTTCCGATAGCTCCTACAATGAGCAGTTCTTC. Protein sequence: CASSFSDSSYNEQFF.

This sequence joins TRBV30 and TRBJ2-7, with 10 bases matching TRBD1. After removal of 2 bases from V and 0 bases from J, the junction contained 7 bases not matched to a gene. The germline V gene has CDR1 GTSNPN and CDR2 SVGIG (reference sequence). The CDR3 has 16 residues. CDR3 protein: CAWSMGWTGGSYEQYF. CDR3 nucleotide sequence: TGTGCCTGGAGTATGGGTTGGACAGGGGGCTCCTACGAGCAGTACTTC.

Many counts were recorded for this clonotype. The chain has TRBV7-9 and TRBJ2-1; TRBD2 matches at 9 bases. The V gene's germline CDR1 is SEHNR and CDR2 FQNEAQ (reference sequence). The CDR3 extends over 17 amino acids. V gave up 1 base and J gave up 11 bases; unmatched junction bases: 15. In DNA form, the CDR3 reads TGTGCCAGCAGCTTAGGGAGGCTAGCGGGGAATACAATGAAGCAGTTCTTC. Its protein product is CASSLGRLAGNTMKQFF.

As concerns this clonotype: This may stem from a read error, because a much larger clone lies one nucleotide away. V is TRBV5-5 and J is TRBJ2-5; TRBD1 matches at 10 bases. This CDR3 is 13 amino acids long. Germline V lookup: CDR1 SGHKS, CDR2 YYEKEE (reference sequence). The CDR3 region is CAISLGQGETQYF. Written as DNA, the CDR3 is TGTGCCATCAGCTTGGGACAGGGGGAGACCCAGTACTTC.

This chain connects TRBV20-1 to TRBJ1-2, with D possibly TRBD1 on 6 matching bases. This CDR3 is 11 amino acids long. Germline V gives CDR1 DFQATT, CDR2 SNEGSKA (reference sequence). Trimming removed 5 bases at V and 7 bases at J, with 11 bases between. CDR3 residues: CSAPRGAGYTF. The CDR3 DNA reads TGCAGTGCTCCCCGGGGGGCTGGCTACACCTTC.

This clonotype was seen many times. The chain links TRBV5-1 to TRBJ2-5, with D possibly matching TRBD2 (5 bases). This CDR3 spans 13 amino acids. Germline CDR1 is SGHRS and CDR2 is YFSETQ. V was pared by 2 bases and J by 4 bases, with 9 bases between. CDR3 bases: TGCGCCAGCAGCTTCGAGCGGCGAGAGACCCAGTACTTC. Translation gives CASSFERRETQYF.

This clonotype was detected ten times or more. The rearrangement uses TRBV29-1 and TRBJ1-1; D may be TRBD1 (6 bases). CDR3 size: 12 residues. The germline V and J ends were trimmed by 6 bases and 8 bases, with 16 bases remaining between them. The germline V gene has CDR1 SQVTM and CDR2 ANQGSEA. The CDR3, as DNA: TGCAGCGTGGGTGGGACACCTCGAGAAGCTTTCTTT. Translated: CSVGGTPREAFF.

The sample holds many counts of this clonotype. The J gene is TRBJ2-7, the V gene TRBV7-2; 8 bases match TRBD2. This CDR3 is built from 15 residues. J was trimmed by 0 bases and V by 5 bases; bases with no gene match: 6. The germline V gene has CDR1 SGHTA and CDR2 FQGNSA. The CDR3 nucleotides are TGTGCCAGCAGCACAAGCGGGGGAAGCTCCTACGAGCAGTACTTC. Protein sequence: CASSTSGGSSYEQYF.

The chain has TRBV5-1 and TRBJ2-2; 10 nucleotides line up with TRBD2. Germline lookup yields CDR1 SGHRS and CDR2 YFSETQ. The V segment lost 4 bases and the J segment 7 bases; nucleotides outside the gene matches: 10. The CDR3 runs to 16 residues. CDR3 DNA sequence: TGCGCCAGCAGCCTAGAGCGGGAGGGCCCGGGCGGGGAGCTGTTTTTT. It is translated as CASSLEREGPGGELFF.

This clonotype was detected many times. The chain has TRBV20-1 and TRBJ1-2, with D unclear. The germline V gene encodes CDR1 DFQATT and CDR2 SNEGSKA (reference sequence). Trimming left V 2 bases short and J 3 bases short, with 10 bases between. This CDR3 contains 13 residues. CDR3 DNA: TGCAGTGCTAGACCTTTCTCGGACTATGGCTACACCTTC. Translation gives CSARPFSDYGYTF.

The chain combines TRBV20-1 with TRBJ2-3, with D perhaps TRBD2 (6 bases). The germline V gene has CDR1 DFQATT and CDR2 SNEGSKA (reference sequence). The CDR3 has 14 amino acids. The V end was cut by 7 bases, the J end by 6 bases, with 20 bases between. The DNA of the CDR3 is TGCAGTGTCGCGGGTGCGGGACGCTGGGATACGCAGTATTTT. Residues: CSVAGAGRWDTQYF.

This clonotype has at least ten counts. V is TRBV15 and J is TRBJ2-3; perhaps TRBD1 as D (6 bases). Germline V CDR1 and CDR2: LNHNV, YYDKDF (reference sequence). V was pared by 0 bases and J by 6 bases, with 16 bases between. The CDR3 sequence is 16 residues long. Here the CDR3 DNA reads TGTGCCACCAGCAGAGATTTACAGGGCCCCCGGGATACGCAGTATTTT. It specifies CATSRDLQGPRDTQYF.

In its sample, this clonotype was seen many times. J is TRBJ1-1 and V is TRBV7-9; D not certain. The germline V gene has CDR1 SEHNR and CDR2 FQNEAQ (reference sequence). This CDR3 contains 11 residues. Trimming stripped 9 bases from V and 4 bases from J, with 9 bases between. CDR3 bases: TGTGCCAGTACCGGGGTCACTGAAGCTTTCTTT. This translates into CASTGVTEAFF.

This clonotype was seen at least ten times. The CDR3 loop reads CASSLQGAHTGELFF. The CDR3 nucleotides read TGTGCCAGCAGTTTGCAGGGCGCACACACCGGGGAGCTGTTTTTT. The chain carries TRBV12-3 or TRBV12-4 and TRBJ2-2, with D possibly matching TRBD1 (5 bases). Deletions cut 3 bases from V and 3 bases from J, with 11 bases between. CDR3 length: 15 amino acids.

V gene TRBV5-1 combines with J gene TRBJ2-3, with no clear D. CDR3 length equals 15 residues. Looked up from germline, CDR1 is SGHRS and CDR2 is YFSETQ. Trimming left V 0 bases short and J 5 bases short, with 13 bases between. The CDR3 DNA is TGCGCCAGCAGCTTGGGGGATTGGGAAGGAGATACGCAGTATTTT. Translated, it gives CASSLGDWEGDTQYF.

The chain links TRBV5-1 to TRBJ1-4, with D possibly matching TRBD1 (6 bases). Trimming took 5 bases from V and 5 from J, leaving 16 bases between them. Germline V lookup: CDR1 SGHRS, CDR2 YFSETQ. The CDR3 runs 15 residues. The CDR3 DNA is TGCGCCAGCAGGTCGACCAGGGGCGGAAATGAAAAACTGTTTTTT. It encodes CASRSTRGGNEKLFF.

This chain connects TRBV11-3 to TRBJ2-1, with D maybe TRBD2 (5 bases). The CDR3 totals 15 residues. The V and J ends lost 5 bases and 2 bases respectively, with 13 bases between them. Per germline, CDR1 SGHNT and CDR2 YENEEA. The CDR3 loop is CASSLSVNPYNEQFF. The CDR3 bases are TGTGCCAGCAGCCTTAGCGTAAATCCCTACAATGAGCAGTTCTTC.

In this sample, this clonotype turned up many times. V is TRBV6-1 and J is TRBJ2-2, with 7 bases lining up with TRBD2. This CDR3 spans 13 amino acids. Per the germline V gene, CDR1 is MNHNS and CDR2 is SASEGT. The V and J ends lost 6 bases and 6 bases, in that order; junction bases with no gene match: 4. The CDR3 is CASSRTRAGELFF. The CDR3 nucleotides read TGTGCCAGCAGCCGGACTAGAGCCGGGGAGCTGTTTTTT.

This clonotype appeared many times. The chain employs TRBV20-1 and TRBJ2-1; the D is unclear. V dropped 6 bases and J dropped 5 bases, with 14 bases sitting between them. The CDR3 has 13 residues. Germline CDR1 reads DFQATT; CDR2 reads SNEGSKA (reference sequence). CDR3 DNA: TGCAGTGCGTGGAAAACCGAGAACAATGAGCAGTTCTTC. This codes for CSAWKTENNEQFF.

This sequence joins TRBV2 and TRBJ2-7, with no clear D. CDR3 length: 15 residues. Germline V gives CDR1 SNHLY, CDR2 FYNNEI. Trimming took off 2 bases at V and 3 bases at J, with 14 bases between the two ends. Here the CDR3 DNA reads TGTGCCAGCAGTGAATGGGATACGGGTGGCTACGAGCAGTACTTC. Amino acids: CASSEWDTGGYEQYF.

This clonotype has a handful of counts. The genes are TRBV16 and TRBJ1-5, with TRBD1 matching 9 bases. The V and J ends lost 2 bases and 4 bases, in that order; junction bases with no gene match: 3. This CDR3 has 15 amino acids. Germline V gives CDR1 KGHSY, CDR2 FQNENV. The CDR3 region is CASSQGTGINQPQHF. In nucleotides, the CDR3 is TGTGCCAGCAGCCAAGGGACAGGGATTAATCAGCCCCAGCATTTT.

This clonotype was found many times. The rearrangement uses TRBV20-1 and TRBJ1-2; D possibly corresponds to TRBD1 (6 bases). The CDR3 totals 14 residues. V gave up 4 bases and J gave up 3 bases, with 15 bases separating them. Per germline, CDR1 DFQATT and CDR2 SNEGSKA (reference sequence). Here the CDR3 reads CSAMRYSGDYGYTF. The CDR3 DNA is TGCAGTGCTATGAGGTACTCAGGGGACTATGGCTACACCTTC.

The rearrangement links TRBV3-1 to TRBJ2-1, with 12 bases matching TRBD2. J was trimmed by 6 bases and V by 5 bases; bases with no gene match: 11. Germline lookup yields CDR1 LGHDT and CDR2 YNNKEL (reference sequence). The CDR3 totals 17 residues. The CDR3 here is CASSARKLAGGANEQFF. The CDR3 bases are TGTGCCAGCAGCGCACGGAAACTAGCGGGGGGAGCCAATGAGCAGTTCTTC.

This clonotype was counted at least ten times. This chain connects TRBV7-2 to TRBJ2-1; a possible D gene is TRBD1 (6 bases). The CDR3 loop spans 15 amino acids. V gave up 6 bases and J gave up 6 bases, with 18 bases separating them. In germline, CDR1 is SGHTA, CDR2 FQGNSA. CDR3 protein: CASRNVRQGSNEQFF. Written as DNA, the CDR3 is TGTGCCAGCAGAAACGTCCGGCAGGGGAGCAATGAGCAGTTCTTC.

At least ten counts were recorded for this clonotype. The gene calls are TRBV30 and TRBJ1-1; D gene unclear. Germline V gives CDR1 GTSNPN, CDR2 SVGIG (reference sequence). V lost 0 bases and J lost 1, with 6 bases in between. This CDR3 contains 13 residues. Written as DNA, the CDR3 is TGTGCCTGGAGTGTGTCGTCGAACACTGAAGCTTTCTTT. Amino acids: CAWSVSSNTEAFF.